Presented here are 6 T cell receptor beta chains from one specimen sequenced in a study of T cell repertoires in cytomegalovirus infection. MiXCR was run by TCRdb on the reads, yielding one entry per CDR3 protein. This sample carries hundreds of thousands of distinct CDR3 sequences, roughly 26% of them seen once, and the ten largest clones take 8%. Sequenced input: CD8+ T cells from PBMCs. These receptors all come from a human donor in good health (CMV status not recorded). Some clones in this sample may be carry-over from other donors' samples.

This clonotype has a count of ten or more. The chain couples TRBV7-9 to TRBJ2-5; D is unresolved. The CDR3 runs to 13 residues. The germline V and J ends were trimmed by 2 bases and 3 bases, with 7 bases remaining between them. Germline CDR1 is SEHNR and CDR2 is FQNEAQ (reference sequence). CDR3 in amino acids: CASSLTGKETQYF. CDR3 nucleotides: TGTGCCAGCAGCTTAACCGGCAAAGAGACCCAGTACTTC. Full variable domain (outside the CDR3, taken from reference TRBV7-9 and TRBJ2-5): DTGVSQNPRHKITKRGQNVTFRCDPISEHNRLYWYRQTLGQGPEFLTYFQNEAQLEKSRLLSDRFSAERPKGSFSTLEIQRTEQGDSAMYLCASSLTGKETQYFGPGTRLLVL.

The genes are TRBV20-1 and TRBJ2-1, with D hard to call. This CDR3 region has 17 residues. Germline loops: CDR1 DFQATT, CDR2 SNEGSKA (reference sequence). V lost 3 bases to trimming and J lost 6 bases, with 24 bases between them. The DNA of the CDR3 is TGCAGTGCTAGTAGTAATCCAAGTAGGACGGTGCGCAATGAGCAGTTCTTC. The encoded protein is CSASSNPSRTVRNEQFF.

This clonotype showed up just a few times. At one end, the junction sequence differs from germline, possibly due to a read error. This chain joins TRBV28 and TRBJ2-3; 11 bases are a match to TRBD1. This CDR3 contains 20 residues. Germline V gene data show CDR1 as MDHEN and CDR2 as SYDVKM. The CDR3 loop is CASSLSAPSPGQGVTDTQYF. The CDR3 nucleotides are TGTGCCAGCAGCTTATCGGCTCCGAGTCCGGGACAGGGGGTTACGGATACGCAGTATTTT.

In its sample, this clonotype was seen a few times. The V gene is TRBV6-2 or TRBV6-3, the J gene TRBJ1-2; D call uncertain. The CDR3 is 11 residues long. The germline gives CDR1 MNHEY, CDR2 SVGEGT. The ends were cut back, 2 bases at V and 10 bases at J, with 8 bases in the middle. The CDR3: CASSYNQDYTF. DNA for the CDR3: TGTGCCAGCAGTTACAACCAGGACTACACCTTC.

This rearrangement joins TRBV29-1 to TRBJ1-2; tentative D call: TRBD1 (5 bases). Germline V CDR1 and CDR2: SQVTM, ANQGSEA. The CDR3 spans 11 residues. Written as DNA, the CDR3 is TGCGGAGGGGAAGCTAACTATGGCTACACCTTC. Protein product: CGGEANYGYTF.

The rearrangement uses TRBV4-2 and TRBJ1-2; D possibly corresponds to TRBD1 (6 bases). The germline CDR1 and CDR2 sequences are LGHNA and YNFKEQ. The CDR3 runs to 18 residues. With 1 base removed from V and 4 bases from J, the gap between germline ends came to 22 bases. In DNA form, the CDR3 reads TGTGCCAGCAGCCAAGTAATTCAGGAGACAGGTGGGACCTATGGCTACACCTTC. Translating it yields CASSQVIQETGGTYGYTF.